The 6 T cell receptor beta chains below all came from one sample that was sequenced in a study of OX40 agonist ivuxolimab in advanced cancers. TCRdb keeps only in-frame clones here, not all; method: immunoSEQ multiplex PCR. The sample lists under 6,000 clones, 65% to 70% seen once, with about two thirds in the top ten. The specimen comprised CD4+ or CD8+ T cells sorted from blood, sampled in a trial of the OX40 agonist ivuxolimab. The source of these receptors is an adult with an advanced solid tumor such as melanoma, head and neck, liver or kidney cancer.

This chain links TRBV6-6 with TRBJ1-2; 10 bases line up with TRBD1. The CDR3 is made up of 15 amino acids. Looked up from germline, CDR1 is MNHNY and CDR2 is SVGAGI (reference sequence). J was trimmed by 2 bases and V by 6 bases; bases with no gene match: 6. CDR3 sequence reads: CASSSGTGANYGYTF. CDR3 sequence (DNA): TGTGCCAGCAGCTCCGGGACAGGGGCAAACTATGGCTACACCTTC.

This clone rates as medium-sized. This sequence joins TRBV5-5 and TRBJ2-7; D unclear. This CDR3 spans 11 amino acids. Trimming left V 0 bases short and J 4 bases short, with 2 bases between. Germline-derived CDR1 and CDR2 are SGHKS and YYEKEE (reference sequence). CDR3 DNA: TGTGCCAGCAGCTTGGATTACGAGCAGTACTTC. Amino acid sequence: CASSLDYEQYF.

A single count supports this clone. The rearrangement links TRBV27 to TRBJ1-2, with D hard to call. Germline V lookup: CDR1 MNHEY, CDR2 SMNVEV (reference sequence). The CDR3 spans 15 residues. V dropped 5 bases and J dropped 8 bases, with 21 bases sitting between them. CDR3 sequence: CASSQPGLELGGYTF. CDR3 in DNA: TGTGCCAGCAGTCAGCCGGGCCTCGAATTGGGAGGCTACACCTTC.

A note on this clone: Only one base separates this from a far larger clonotype, so it likely reflects a read error. Other DNA sequences in this sample translate to the same CDR3. This chain joins TRBV28 and TRBJ1-1, with no clear D. Germline lookup yields CDR1 MDHEN and CDR2 SYDVKM. Trimming removed 6 bases at V and 1 base at J, with 9 bases between. The length of the CDR3 is 13 residues. CDR3 region: CASSPQRNTEAFF. CDR3 coding DNA: TGTGCCAGCAGCCCTCAGAGGAACACTGAAGCTTTCTTT.

By sample fraction, this clone is medium-sized. J is TRBJ1-6 and V is TRBV7-9; D not resolved. The V end was cut by 1 base, the J end by 10 bases, with 11 bases between. The CDR3 is 14 residues long. The germline V gene encodes CDR1 SEHNR and CDR2 FQNEAQ (reference sequence). The CDR3 protein is CASSLGGTYSPLHF. CDR3 bases: TGTGCCAGCAGCTTAGGAGGTACCTACTCACCCCTCCACTTT. Filled out from reference TRBV7-9 and TRBJ1-6, the complete variable domain reads DTGVSQNPRHKITKRGQNVTFRCDPISEHNRLYWYRQTLGQGPEFLTYFQNEAQLEKSRLLSDRFSAERPKGSFSTLEIQRTEQGDSAMYLCASSLGGTYSPLHFGNGTRLTVT.

This clone has a handful of counts. The V and J genes are TRBV25-1 and TRBJ2-7; 7 bases line up with TRBD1. J gave up 3 bases and V 10 bases, and 3 bases lay outside the gene matches. CDR1 and CDR2 (germline): MGHDK, SYGVNS. This CDR3 contains 11 residues. The CDR3 protein is CATRQGYEQYF. CDR3 DNA sequence: TGTGCCACTCGACAGGGCTACGAGCAGTACTTC.